A single T cell receptor (beta chain) is shown here with its context. This sample is drawn from a study of patients and donors after allogeneic stem cell transplantation. Per the germline V gene, CDR1 is SGHRS and CDR2 is YFSETQ. V was trimmed by 2 bases and J by 1 base, leaving 6 bases between them. There are 13 residues in the CDR3. TCRdb used MiXCR to reprocess the RT-PCR reads, holding one entry per CDR3 protein. The top ten clones hold 5% to 6.5% of a sample with about a million distinct CDR3 sequences, roughly 17% of them seen once. The specimen was blood, either unsorted or a sorted T cell fraction (not recorded which). The chain is built from TRBV5-1 and TRBJ1-1; D ambiguous. This TCR was sampled from a human donor who was either an allogeneic HSCT recipient or a stem cell or donor lymphocyte infusion donor (not recorded which). It is not recorded whose cells these are; they may come from a transplant donor. In nucleotides, the CDR3 is TGCGCCAGCAGCTTCTTGGAGAACACTGAAGCTTTCTTT. It yields the protein CASSFLENTEAFF. The full variable domain, its missing parts supplied by reference TRBV5-1 and TRBJ1-1, is KAGVTQTPRYLIKTRGQQVTLSCSPISGHRSVSWYQQTPGQGLQFLFEYFSETQRNKGNFPGRFSGRQFSNSRSEMNVSTLELGDSALYLCASSFLENTEAFFGQGTRLTVV.